The next 30 T cell receptor beta chains were all read from a single sample in a study of tumor-infiltrating lymphocytes in primary liver carcinoma (dated by TCRdb to about 2017). Total RNA and DNA were co-extracted without cell sorting from around 20-30 mg of bulk tissue using the AllPrep DNA/RNA mini kit. This sample was sequenced with an Illumina HiSeq 2500. A constant-region primer and ProtoScript II reverse transcriptase were used to reverse-transcribe TCRbeta-specific cDNA from 500 ng total RNA. Three nested multiplex PCR rounds, following a slightly modified ARM-PCR procedure, were used to build the TCRbeta libraries. The first two PCR rounds used multiplex TRBV1-TRBV30 forward primers with a Cbeta reverse primer, each for about 10 cycles. Starting from the raw public reads, TCRdb applied fastp trimming at Q25, assembled clones with MiXCR and retained in-frame beta chains. Every distinct CDR3 protein forms one entry, paired with its most common genes and DNA. This sample gives about 60,000 distinct CDR3 sequences in total; around 64% of them show up just once. Less than 45% of the sample is held by the ten biggest clonotypes.

Material: liver tumor tissue from sampling region 4. Interpreted using the paper, the cell subset or site label stands for: tumor region T4, right-lateral pole. The source is a middle-aged man with primary liver carcinoma and hepatitis B virus infection.

Concerning this clonotype itself: A junction boundary mismatches the germline segment, possibly from a read error. This rearrangement joins TRBV4-3 to TRBJ2-3; 13 nucleotides line up with TRBD2. The CDR3 extends over 18 amino acids. Germline V lookup: CDR1 LGHNA, CDR2 YSLEER. CDR3 sequence (DNA): TGTGCCAGGAGCCCGGCCGATACTAGCGGGAGGGCCACAGATACGCAGTATTTT. This codes for CARSPADTSGRATDTQYF.

In this sample, this clonotype turned up many times. V usage is TRBV11-2 and J usage is TRBJ2-3; 14 bases map to TRBD2. V was clipped by 5 bases and J by 4 bases; unmatched bases: 5. CDR1 is SGHAT, CDR2 FQNNGV, per germline. The CDR3 length is 16 residues. The CDR3, as DNA: TGTGCCAGCAGCCAAAGACTAGCGGGAGGGGCAGATACGCAGTATTTT. Protein sequence: CASSQRLAGGADTQYF.

This clonotype was recorded many times. This chain connects TRBV7-9 to TRBJ1-1; 7 bases match TRBD1. The CDR3 consists of 13 residues. Germline trimming cut 4 bases from V and 4 bases from J; bases unmatched to any gene: 3. Germline assignment: CDR1 SEHNR and CDR2 FQNEAQ (reference sequence). The CDR3 coding sequence is TGTGCCAGCAGCTACAGGGGCGGCACTGAAGCTTTCTTT. It encodes CASSYRGGTEAFF.

A note on this clonotype: Given the absence of the conserved phenylalanine or tryptophan at the CDR3 end, a read error is likely. The chain is built from TRBV6-6 and TRBJ1-5, with 7 bases fitting TRBD1. This CDR3 has 12 residues. Germline CDR1 is MNHNY and CDR2 is SVGAGI (reference sequence). The CDR3 region is CARRTGDQPQHL. The CDR3 nucleotides read TGTGCCCGCAGAACAGGGGATCAGCCCCAGCATCTT.

The chain joins TRBV4-3 to TRBJ1-3; D gene unclear. CDR1 LGHNA and CDR2 YSLEER come from the germline V gene. The CDR3 extends over 15 amino acids. The germline V and J ends were trimmed by 10 bases and 0 bases, with 16 bases remaining between them. CDR3 sequence (DNA): TGCGCCAACAGTCACAACCAAAACTCTGGAAACACCATATATTTT. Translating gives CANSHNQNSGNTIYF.

The rearrangement uses TRBV20-1 and TRBJ2-1, with a tentative D call TRBD2 (6 bases). The CDR3 covers 15 residues. V was clipped by 5 bases and J by 7 bases, with 21 bases between them. The germline V gene encodes CDR1 DFQATT and CDR2 SNEGSKA (reference sequence). CDR3 in amino acids: CSAPGAGLTLNEQFF. The CDR3 DNA reads TGCAGTGCTCCCGGGGCGGGACTCACACTGAATGAGCAGTTCTTC.

This clonotype was counted ten times or more. This sequence joins TRBV12-3 or TRBV12-4 and TRBJ2-7, with TRBD1 matching over 8 bases. With 5 bases clipped from V and 0 bases from J, the junction kept 12 bases outside the gene matches. The CDR3 has 17 amino acids. CDR3 residues: CASSPGQGIDSSYEQYF. The CDR3 region has the DNA TGTGCCAGCAGTCCCGGACAGGGCATTGATTCCTCCTACGAGCAGTACTTC.

About this clonotype itself: The junction departs from the called germline gene at one end, perhaps through a read error. The chain couples TRBV4-1 to TRBJ2-1; D is perhaps TRBD2 (5 bases). CDR1 is MGHRA and CDR2 is YSYEKL in the germline V gene. This CDR3 is 17 amino acids long. The chain's CDR3 is CVSSQGLAESSYNEQFF. CDR3 bases: TGCGTCAGCAGCCAAGGGCTAGCTGAAAGCTCATACAATGAGCAATTCTTC.

For this clonotype: The CDR3 end shows no conserved phenylalanine or tryptophan, and so a read error is likely. This chain connects TRBV11-2 to TRBJ2-7; TRBD1 matches at 8 bases. From germline, CDR1 is SGHAT and CDR2 FQNNGV. The CDR3 is 14 amino acids. V shed 4 bases, J shed 5 bases, and the junction held 7 bases outside the gene matches. The CDR3 sequence is CASSSWTGMDEQYI. DNA for the CDR3: TGTGCCAGCAGCTCCTGGACAGGGATGGACGAGCAGTACATC.

As concerns this clonotype: The junction and the germline gene differ at one end; a read error may be behind it. J is TRBJ2-6 and V is TRBV11-3; TRBD1 might be the D (5 bases). This CDR3 spans 16 amino acids. Germline CDR1 is SGHNT and CDR2 is YENEEA. The CDR3 loop reads CANSSTAQSGANVPTF. CDR3 DNA sequence: TGTGCCAATAGCTCGACAGCACAGTCTGGGGCCAACGTCCCGACTTTC.

This clonotype has a handful of counts. The rearrangement links TRBV11-2 to TRBJ1-4, with D perhaps TRBD1 (5 bases). The CDR3 is 16 amino acids. Germline CDR1 is SGHAT and CDR2 is FQNNGV. The V end lost 5 bases, the J end lost 7 bases, and 20 bases lay between the germline ends. DNA for the CDR3: TGTGCCAGCAGCGGGACTCCAGGAGGAACAAGTGAAAAACTGTTTTTT. It codes for CASSGTPGGTSEKLFF.

This chain's CDR3 is CASSQSMGLVNTEAFF. CDR3 DNA: TGTGCCAGCAGCCAATCCATGGGATTGGTGAACACTGAAGCTTTCTTT. The genes are TRBV11-2 and TRBJ1-1; the D is unclear. CDR1 and CDR2 (germline): SGHAT, FQNNGV. The CDR3 is 16 amino acids. Trimming shortened V by 5 bases and J by 0 bases, and 16 bases separated the two germline ends.

Many counts were recorded for this clonotype. Just one base apart from a much larger clone, this may be a read error. The CDR3 is CASSRTLVSLLHF. In DNA, the CDR3 is TGTGCCAGCAGCCGGACACTGGTTTCACTCCTCCACTTT. The rearrangement uses TRBV11-1 and TRBJ1-6; TRBD1 is a possible D gene (5 bases). CDR3 size: 13 residues. The germline V gene has CDR1 SGHAT and CDR2 FQDESV (reference sequence).

Details on this clonotype: One end of the junction is discordant with germline, which a read error may explain. V usage is TRBV12-3 or TRBV12-4 and J usage is TRBJ2-2; 8 bases line up with TRBD1. The CDR3 has 14 amino acids. Here the CDR3 DNA reads TGTGCCAGCAGCCGCCACAGGGGGGCCCAGGAGCTGTCTTTT. This encodes CASSRHRGAQELSF.

Regarding this clonotype: Since a much larger clone is just one base distant, this may be a read error. This chain uses TRBV6-2 or TRBV6-3 with TRBJ2-1; a weak D match, TRBD2 (6 bases). The germline gives CDR1 MNHEY, CDR2 SVGEGT. The CDR3 runs to 11 residues. The germline V and J ends were trimmed by 6 bases and 8 bases, with 8 bases remaining between them. DNA for the CDR3: TGTGCCAGCAGATGGAGGGATGAGCAGTTCTTC. Translating it yields CASRWRDEQFF.

To note about this clonotype: A much more abundant neighbour one base away suggests this may be a read error. This chain connects TRBV11-1 to TRBJ2-7; possibly TRBD2 for D (5 bases). Germline V lookup: CDR1 SGHAT, CDR2 FQDESV (reference sequence). The CDR3 consists of 14 residues. Here the CDR3 reads CVSSLAPASYEQYF. DNA of the CDR3: TGTGTCAGCAGCTTAGCGCCGGCCTCCTACGAGCAGTACTTC.

Notes on this clonotype: This may be a read error: a much more frequent sequence differs by one nucleotide. As the CDR3 is not closed by the conserved phenylalanine or tryptophan, this likely results from a read error. The chain uses TRBV29-1 and TRBJ2-5, with 9 bases that match TRBD1. V shed 3 bases and J 4 bases; nucleotides not matched to a gene: 3. This CDR3 is built from 13 residues. Germline CDR1 is SQVTM and CDR2 is ANQGSEA. The CDR3 loop is CSVDYRGRETQYL. CDR3 sequence (DNA): TGCAGCGTTGACTACAGGGGGCGAGAGACCCAGTACCTC.

On this clonotype: One junction end does not reproduce the germline sequence, and a read error may be involved. The rearrangement joins TRBV7-8 to TRBJ2-1; maybe TRBD2 (5 bases). This CDR3 is 18 amino acids long. Germline lookup yields CDR1 SGHVS and CDR2 FQNEAQ. The CDR3 DNA reads TGTGCCAACAGCCCGCTTGGAGGCTCAGCGGTCTCCTACAATGGGCAGTCCTTC. Amino acids: CANSPLGGSAVSYNGQSF.

A remark on this clonotype: The junction differs from germline at one of its ends, possibly a read error. V and J are TRBV7-2 and TRBJ2-7; 9 positions match TRBD1. Germline CDR1 is SGHTA and CDR2 is FQGNSA. This CDR3 is 14 amino acids long. CDR3 region: CASSSTGGSSEQYF. Written as DNA, the CDR3 is TGTGCCAGCAGCTCGACAGGGGGTTCCTCCGAGCAGTACTTC.

The chain couples TRBV30 to TRBJ1-1; D remains unclear. Per the germline V gene, CDR1 is GTSNPN and CDR2 is SVGIG (reference sequence). V was cut by 1 base and J by 5 bases, with 11 bases left in between. The CDR3 has 13 residues. The CDR3 sequence: CAWSGMGGTEAFF. CDR3 DNA sequence: TGTGCCTGGAGTGGAATGGGAGGGACTGAAGCTTTCTTT.

This clonotype was found once. A read error may produce the germline difference seen at one junction end. The chain joins TRBV4-3 to TRBJ2-3, with a weak D call TRBD1 (5 bases). CDR1 LGHNA and CDR2 YSLEER come from the germline V gene. This CDR3 contains 14 residues. CDR3: CSSIPSRGTDTQYF. CDR3 nucleotide sequence: TGCTCCAGCATCCCGTCTAGGGGCACAGATACGCAGTATTTC.

Regarding this clonotype: One junction end disagrees with the germline gene, perhaps due to a read error. J is TRBJ1-2 and V is TRBV6-5; tentatively, D is TRBD1 (6 bases). The CDR3 has 15 residues. CDR1 and CDR2 from the germline V gene are MNHEY and SVGAGI. The CDR3, as DNA: TGTACCAGCAGTTACATGGGGGTCTACAGGGATGGCTACACCTTC. Amino acids: CTSSYMGVYRDGYTF.

J is TRBJ2-3 and V is TRBV29-1, with 12 nucleotides matching TRBD2. Germline V lookup: CDR1 SQVTM, CDR2 ANQGSEA. CDR3 length equals 13 residues. J lost 6 bases, V lost 7 bases, and 5 bases had no gene match. The CDR3 sequence: CSDTLAGGDTQYF. The CDR3 nucleotides read TGCAGCGATACCCTAGCGGGAGGGGATACGCAGTATTTT.

This clonotype has a count of ten or more. The chain carries TRBV28 and TRBJ2-5, with D tentatively TRBD1 (6 bases). Trimming took 3 bases from V and 3 from J, leaving 14 bases between them. The CDR3 totals 15 residues. The germline V gene has CDR1 MDHEN and CDR2 SYDVKM. The CDR3 spells CASSFPSPGEETQYF. The CDR3 bases are TGTGCCAGCAGTTTCCCCAGTCCAGGGGAAGAGACCCAGTACTTC.

This clonotype has just one count. The chain recombines TRBV18 with TRBJ2-1, with 10 bases aligning to TRBD2. This CDR3 spans 15 amino acids. With 4 bases clipped from V and 5 bases from J, the junction kept 5 bases outside the gene matches. Germline V lookup: CDR1 KGHSH, CDR2 LQKENI. This chain's CDR3 is CASSHTSGANNEQFF. The DNA for the CDR3 is TGTGCCAGCTCACACACTAGCGGGGCTAACAATGAGCAGTTCTTC.

This clonotype was counted many times. This rearrangement joins TRBV5-1 to TRBJ2-1, with TRBD2 identical over 7 bases. Trimming took 1 base from V and 4 from J; bases not matched to a gene: 8. Germline V gene data show CDR1 as SGHRS and CDR2 as YFSETQ. The CDR3 runs to 16 residues. CDR3 loop: CASSLTGGSRYNEQFF. The CDR3 DNA sequence: TGCGCCAGCAGCTTGACAGGCGGGAGTAGATACAATGAGCAGTTCTTC. The full variable domain, in which reference TRBV5-1 and TRBJ2-1 provide the parts outside the CDR3, is KAGVTQTPRYLIKTRGQQVTLSCSPISGHRSVSWYQQTPGQGLQFLFEYFSETQRNKGNFPGRFSGRQFSNSRSEMNVSTLELGDSALYLCASSLTGGSRYNEQFFGPGTRLTVL.

In regard to this clonotype: A much larger clone differs from this one at a single base, so this may be a read error. The chain links TRBV28 to TRBJ2-7; 7 bases match TRBD2. The CDR3 runs to 14 residues. CDR1 is MDHEN and CDR2 is SYDVKM in the germline V gene. The DNA for the CDR3 is TGTACCAGCAGTAGAGGGAGGGTTACCTACGAGCAGTACTTC. This gives the protein CTSSRGRVTYEQYF.

A remark on this clonotype: A clone one base away is much larger, so this may be a read error. This chain joins TRBV11-2 and TRBJ2-7, with 7 bases matching TRBD2. From germline, CDR1 is SGHAT and CDR2 FQNNGV. The CDR3 has 16 amino acids. CDR3 sequence: CTSSLAPQRGYYEQYF. The CDR3 region has the DNA TGTACCAGCAGCTTAGCCCCCCAGCGGGGCTACTACGAGCAGTACTTC.

This clonotype was recorded only once. As DNA, the CDR3 is TGTACCAACAGTGGACAGGTGGAGGTGGGGACCCAGTACTTC. This encodes CTNSGQVEVGTQYF. The rearrangement links TRBV11-1 to TRBJ2-5; TRBD1 matches at 7 bases. The CDR3 covers 14 residues. Germline V CDR1 and CDR2: SGHAT, FQDESV (reference sequence).

Points on this clonotype: Possible read error: a much larger clone is one base away. V is TRBV29-1 and J is TRBJ2-7, with 7 positions matching TRBD1. Germline V CDR1 and CDR2: SQVTM, ANQGSEA. This CDR3 region has 14 residues. The junction had 17 bases not matched to a gene; V was cut back by 6 bases and J by 9 bases. CDR3 amino acids: CSVPDRVDRVGQYF. DNA for the CDR3: TGCAGCGTCCCAGACAGGGTGGATCGGGTTGGGCAGTACTTC.